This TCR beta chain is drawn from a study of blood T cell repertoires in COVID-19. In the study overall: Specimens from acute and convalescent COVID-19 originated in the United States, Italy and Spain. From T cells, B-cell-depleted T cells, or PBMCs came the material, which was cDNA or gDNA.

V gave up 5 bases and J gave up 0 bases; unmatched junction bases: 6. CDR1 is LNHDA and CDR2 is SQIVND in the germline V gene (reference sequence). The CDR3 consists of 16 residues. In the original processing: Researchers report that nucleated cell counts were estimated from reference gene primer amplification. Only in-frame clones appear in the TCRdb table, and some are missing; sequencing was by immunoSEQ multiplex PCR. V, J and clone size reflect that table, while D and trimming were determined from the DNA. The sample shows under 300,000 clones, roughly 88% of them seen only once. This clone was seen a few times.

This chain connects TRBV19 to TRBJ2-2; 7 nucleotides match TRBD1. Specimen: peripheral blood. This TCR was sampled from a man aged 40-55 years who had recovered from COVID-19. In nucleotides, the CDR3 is TGTGCCAGTAGTCAAGGACAGGACCCGAACACCGGGGAGCTGTTTTTT. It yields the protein CASSQGQDPNTGELFF.